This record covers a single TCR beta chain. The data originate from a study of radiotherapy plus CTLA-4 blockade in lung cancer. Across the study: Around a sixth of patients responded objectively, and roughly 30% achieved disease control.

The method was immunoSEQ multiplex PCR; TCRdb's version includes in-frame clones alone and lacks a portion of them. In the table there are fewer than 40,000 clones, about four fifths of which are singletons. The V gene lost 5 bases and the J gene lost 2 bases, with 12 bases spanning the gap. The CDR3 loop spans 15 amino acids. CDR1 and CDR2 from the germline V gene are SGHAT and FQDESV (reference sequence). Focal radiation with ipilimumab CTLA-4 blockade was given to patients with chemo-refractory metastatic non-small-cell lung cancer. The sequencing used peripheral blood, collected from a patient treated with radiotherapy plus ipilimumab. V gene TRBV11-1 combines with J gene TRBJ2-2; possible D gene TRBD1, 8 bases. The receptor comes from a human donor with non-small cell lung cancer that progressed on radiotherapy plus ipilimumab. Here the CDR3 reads CASSNRGGNTGELFF. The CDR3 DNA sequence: TGTGCCAGCAGCAACAGGGGGGGTAACACCGGGGAGCTGTTTTTT.